This T cell receptor (beta chain) was found in a study of blood T cell repertoires in COVID-19. Study background: Specimens from acute and convalescent COVID-19 originated in the United States, Italy and Spain. PBMCs, B-cell-depleted T cells, or T cells were the source of the cDNA or gDNA that made up the material.

Germline V gene lookup returns CDR1 MNHEY and CDR2 SVGAGI. The CDR3 has 12 residues. The V and J ends lost 5 bases and 7 bases respectively, with 11 bases between them. How the authors handled the data: Amplification of reference gene primers provided the estimated nucleated cell counts. Some clones are missing from TCRdb's copy, which holds only in-frame ones; the method was immunoSEQ multiplex PCR. The D gene and trimming were derived from the DNA, and the V and J assignments and clone size from that table. This table has 25,000 to 30,000 clones, 75% to 90% appearing once. The TCR originated in a man aged 55 to 70 with acute or convalescent COVID-19. The specimen was peripheral blood. J is TRBJ1-1 and V is TRBV6-5; D is undetermined. CDR3 sequence (DNA): TGTGCCAGCAGTCAGTCGGGGAATGAAGCTTTCTTT. Translation: CASSQSGNEAFF.